Listed below are T cell receptor beta chains from one sample, sequenced in a study of blood T cell repertoires in COVID-19. Here immunoSEQ multiplex PCR was the method, and the copy in TCRdb shows in-frame clones only, minus some. The sample carries approximately 360,000 clones, about 90% recorded once. Sequenced input: PBMCs or T cells enriched from blood (not recorded which). These receptors were collected from a man aged 35-49 years in a cohort exposed to, infected with or recovered from COVID-19 (not recorded which). Each CDR3 is given with its conserved first and last residue. A D gene is named only where the DNA matches it firmly. Clone size is shown for a subset of rows, as once, few, many or a class of expanded clone.

D: .
size: .
J: TRBJ1-5
V: TRBV3-1/TRBV3-2
CDR3: CASSQYGSNQPQHF
DNA: TGTGCCAGCAGCCAATACGGTAGCAATCAGCCCCAGCATTTT

D: .
size: .
J: TRBJ1-4
V: TRBV2
CDR3: CASRYNEKLFF
DNA: TGTGCCAGCAGATATAATGAAAAACTGTTTTTT

D: TRBD2
size: .
J: TRBJ2-2
V: TRBV2
CDR3: CASRLTSANTGELFF
DNA: TGTGCCAGCAGGCTAACTAGCGCGAACACCGGGGAGCTGTTTTTT

D: TRBD1
size: .
J: TRBJ2-7
V: TRBV30
CDR3: CAWSARTGGEQYF
DNA: TGTGCCTGGAGCGCCCGGACAGGGGGCGAGCAGTACTTC

D: .
size: once
J: TRBJ2-3
V: TRBV28
CDR3: CAGGTTRSNTQYF
DNA: TGTGCCGGGGGGACGACCAGAAGTAATACGCAGTATTTT

D: TRBD1
size: .
J: TRBJ2-2
V: TRBV7-3
CDR3: CASSARQGNTGELFF
DNA: TGTGCCAGCAGCGCCAGACAGGGAAACACCGGGGAGCTGTTTTTT

D: .
size: .
J: TRBJ1-2
V: TRBV9
CDR3: CASSAGQPANYGYTF
DNA: TGTGCCAGCAGCGCGGGACAACCAGCTAACTATGGCTACACCTTC

D: TRBD1
size: .
J: TRBJ1-1
V: TRBV7-9
CDR3: CASSLEQGQGGTEAFF
DNA: TGTGCCAGCAGCTTAGAACAAGGACAGGGGGGGACTGAAGCTTTCTTT

D: TRBD2
size: .
J: TRBJ2-4
V: TRBV4-1
CDR3: CASSQDRRGTSGSWNIQYF
DNA: TGCGCCAGCAGCCAAGATCGGCGGGGGACTAGCGGGAGTTGGAACATTCAGTACTTC

D: .
size: .
J: TRBJ2-7
V: TRBV18
CDR3: CASSPTGYEQYF
DNA: TGTGCCAGCTCACCAACGGGATACGAGCAGTACTTC

D: .
size: once
J: TRBJ2-2
V: TRBV9
CDR3: CASSVLAENTGELFF
DNA: TGTGCCAGCAGCGTATTGGCCGAGAACACCGGGGAGCTGTTTTTT

D: .
size: .
J: TRBJ1-6
V: TRBV9
CDR3: CASSVGQANNSPLHF
DNA: TGTGCCAGCAGCGTAGGACAAGCCAATAATTCACCCCTCCACTTT

D: TRBD1
size: .
J: TRBJ1-2
V: TRBV27
CDR3: CASSSGGYGYTF
DNA: TGTGCCAGCAGTTCAGGGGGGTATGGCTACACCTTC

D: TRBD1
size: .
J: TRBJ2-5
V: TRBV6-6
CDR3: CASSYRGLETQYF
DNA: TGTGCCAGCAGTTACAGGGGGCTTGAGACCCAGTACTTC